This T cell receptor (beta chain) emerged from a study of cytomegalovirus exposure and HLA in healthy donors. The study, taken as a whole, reports: For most TCR sequences rarity was the rule, although some public TCRs occurred in many donors.

Note on this clone: The antigen remains undetermined.

Primers: 60 Vbeta forward and 13 Jbeta reverse. Some clones are missing from TCRdb's copy, which holds only in-frame ones; the method was immunoSEQ multiplex PCR. In the table there are 73,000 or so clones, approximately 80% of which are singletons. Germline values: CDR1 MNHEY, CDR2 SMNVEV (reference sequence). The V end lost 2 bases, the J end lost 4 bases, and 12 bases lay between the germline ends. This CDR3 spans 15 amino acids. This TCR was recovered from a human donor in good health. Sequencing input: PBMCs. This chain joins TRBV27 and TRBJ2-1, with D perhaps matching TRBD2 (7 bases). CDR3 protein: CASSLAGALYNEQFF. The DNA for the CDR3 is TGTGCCAGCAGTTTAGCGGGGGCCTTGTACAATGAGCAGTTCTTC.